This T cell receptor (beta chain) was recovered during a study of blood T cell repertoires in COVID-19 (dated by TCRdb to 2020 to 2022). For the wider study: Samples from collaborators originated in the United States, Italy and Spain and spanned both the acute and convalescent phases of COVID-19. Deeply sampled blood TCRbeta repertoires from subjects exposed to, actively infected with, or recovered from COVID-19 were included in the dataset. Where available, HLA class I and class II types were obtained from metadata supplied by the sample provider rather than from assay-based typing. Sample metadata almost always included a de-identified subject ID, COVID-19 status, age in years and sex. Samples came from the ongoing ImmuneRACE study (first 160 participants) plus 1,254 subjects from 6 global collaborators. A freely available public database, intended as a resource for researchers studying the immune response to SARS-CoV-2, is where the repertoires were released. The material from the prospective study consisted of cDNA or gDNA derived from T cells, B-cell-depleted T cells, or PBMCs. General conclusions and limits of the study: The amount of clinical and demographic metadata varied by source and participant and was provided uncurated.

The immunoSEQ Assay, a bias-controlled multiplex PCR, was used to amplify TCRbeta CDR3 regions from genomic DNA. For the original study's pipeline: Nucleated cell counts per sample were estimated from amplification of reference gene primers within the assay. To quantify the absolute abundance of each unique TCRbeta CDR3 rearrangement, sequence reads were collapsed and filtered. For each sample, productive Simpson clonality was calculated by taking the square root of Simpson's diversity index across productive rearrangements. TCRdb retrieved this table from immuneACCESS and kept in-frame rearrangements only. Not all clones are present; in checked studies, unresolved V genes account for under half, and no reason is known for the remainder. The V and J calls and clone size come from that table; D and trimming were worked out from the DNA. For this sample there are some 320,000 clones; over 85% appear just once. Together, the top ten hold approximately 12% of the sample.

One collaborating source in Seattle enrolled patients while the patients were actively infected and followed the patients over time throughout the course of disease. Whole blood was collected in K2EDTA tubes by collaborating institutions according to the institutions' own protocols. For TCRbeta analysis, collaborators shipped samples in one of three forms: frozen whole blood, isolated PBMCs, or DNA extracted from either of those sample types. The CDR3, cysteine through phenylalanine, is 14 amino acids long. Only the CDR3 portion is preserved as DNA: 42 bases, with reading frame beginning at the first base. From a lookup of the germline V gene (reference sequence), CDR1 and CDR2 are MNHEY and SMNVEV. The V and J ends are trimmed by 4 bases and 3 bases, leaving 13 bases between them. Note on this clone: The antigen it recognizes is unknown. No per-base quality is available; no much larger clone lies one base away.

What was sequenced was peripheral blood. This receptor was identified in a woman between 25 and 40 years old with COVID-19, enrolled during active disease. The chain couples TRBV27 to TRBJ2-7; TRBD2 is possibly the D segment (6 matching bases). The CDR3 protein is CASSSPSGGYEQYF. The base sequence is TGTGCCAGCAGTTCCCCCTCCGGGGGCTACGAGCAGTACTTC.